The 15 T cell receptor beta chains listed next were all sequenced from one sample in a study of OX40 agonist ivuxolimab in advanced cancers. Assay used: immunoSEQ multiplex PCR; TCRdb lists only in-frame clones, some missing. The sample shows about 94,000 clones, about nine tenths of them seen only once. Source: CD4+ or CD8+ T cells sorted from blood, taken in a trial of the OX40 agonist ivuxolimab. Receptor source: an adult with an advanced solid tumor such as melanoma, head and neck, liver or kidney cancer.

V and J are TRBV5-1 and TRBJ2-7; 9 bases align to TRBD2. The trim removed 2 bases at V and 5 bases at J, leaving 2 bases unmatched. Germline V gene lookup returns CDR1 SGHRS and CDR2 YFSETQ. CDR3 length: 13 residues. Written as DNA, the CDR3 is TGCGCCAGCAGCTTCAGCGGGGGGAACGAGCAGTACTTC. It yields the protein CASSFSGGNEQYF.

The gene calls are TRBV4-3 and TRBJ2-7; 12 positions match TRBD2. The CDR3 spans 15 residues. Looked up from germline, CDR1 is LGHNA and CDR2 is YSLEER. The V segment lost 1 base and the J segment 7 bases; nucleotides outside the gene matches: 5. The DNA of the CDR3 is TGCGCCAGCAGCCAAGGACTAGCGGGGGCCAGGGAGCAGTACTTC. Translation gives CASSQGLAGAREQYF.

This clone showed up just once. The chain carries TRBV5-4 and TRBJ2-3; TRBD2 aligns across 9 bases. Germline CDR1 is SGHNT and CDR2 is YYREEE (reference sequence). This CDR3 is built from 16 residues. The V segment lost 0 bases and the J segment 4 bases; nucleotides outside the gene matches: 6. CDR3 in amino acids: CASSLGGGLAADTQYF. DNA for the CDR3: TGTGCCAGCAGCTTGGGTGGGGGACTAGCTGCAGATACGCAGTATTTT.

The chain employs TRBV5-1 and TRBJ2-3, with 12 bases aligning to TRBD1. The germline V gene has CDR1 SGHRS and CDR2 YFSETQ. This CDR3 spans 17 amino acids. J was trimmed by 8 bases and V by 0 bases; bases with no gene match: 10. The CDR3, as DNA: TGCGCCAGCAGCTTGGGTGGGACAGGGGGCAAGGAAGGTACGCAGTATTTT. This gives the protein CASSLGGTGGKEGTQYF.

The chain combines TRBV5-4 with TRBJ2-5, with D unclear. V dropped 4 bases and J dropped 2 bases, with 18 bases sitting between them. The CDR3 covers 16 residues. The germline V gene has CDR1 SGHNT and CDR2 YYREEE (reference sequence). The CDR3 reads CASSGPDRTLQETQYF. The CDR3 region has the DNA TGTGCCAGCAGCGGACCAGACCGAACCCTTCAAGAGACCCAGTACTTC. Drawing the rest from reference TRBV5-4 and TRBJ2-5, the complete variable domain is ETGVTQSPTHLIKTRGQQVTLRCSSQSGHNTVSWYQQALGQGPQFIFQYYREEENGRGNFPPRFSGLQFPNYSSELNVNALELDDSALYLCASSGPDRTLQETQYFGPGTRLLVL.

V usage is TRBV27 and J usage is TRBJ2-7, with TRBD2 matching over 8 bases. The CDR3 runs 13 residues. The junction had 6 bases not matched to a gene; V was cut back by 3 bases and J by 8 bases. CDR1 and CDR2 (germline): MNHEY, SMNVEV (reference sequence). CDR3 sequence (DNA): TGTGCCAGCAGTTTCGGGGGGGGCGACAAGCAGTACTTC. Amino acid sequence: CASSFGGGDKQYF.

The chain has TRBV5-1 and TRBJ2-5; 8 positions match TRBD1. V lost 0 bases to trimming and J lost 3 bases; unmatched junction nucleotides: 10. CDR1 is SGHRS and CDR2 is YFSETQ in the germline V gene. The CDR3 loop spans 17 amino acids. This CDR3 reads CASSLVGSSGGKETQYF. The CDR3 nucleotides are TGCGCCAGCAGCTTGGTCGGGTCTTCAGGGGGCAAAGAGACCCAGTACTTC.

J is TRBJ2-7 and V is TRBV19; 8 nucleotides match TRBD1. CDR1 is LNHDA and CDR2 is SQIVND in the germline V gene (reference sequence). V lost 4 bases to trimming and J lost 5 bases; unmatched junction nucleotides: 4. This CDR3 is built from 13 residues. The CDR3 DNA is TGTGCCAGTAGTACTACAGGGGGTAACGAGCAGTACTTC. This gives the protein CASSTTGGNEQYF. Full variable domain (rest looked up from reference TRBV19 and TRBJ2-7): DGGITQSPKYLFRKEGQNVTLSCEQNLNHDAMYWYRQDPGQGLRLIYYSQIVNDFQKGDIAEGYSVSREKKESFPLTVTSAQKNPTAFYLCASSTTGGNEQYFGPGTRLTVT.

In DNA form, the CDR3 reads TGTGCCAGCAGACTCCACGTGGGGGGAGCCTACGAGCAGTACTTC. It encodes CASRLHVGGAYEQYF. The chain links TRBV6-5 to TRBJ2-7, with D perhaps matching TRBD2 (6 bases). CDR1 MNHEY and CDR2 SVGAGI come from the germline V gene. V was cut by 6 bases and J by 2 bases, with 17 bases left in between. The CDR3 extends over 15 amino acids.

This chain uses TRBV2 with TRBJ1-1; D not resolved. V shed 4 bases and J shed 1 base, with 7 bases lying between them. Germline CDR1 and CDR2: SNHLY and FYNNEI. The CDR3 extends over 13 amino acids. Here the CDR3 DNA reads TGTGCCAGCAGTGTAAAGTGGAACACTGAAGCTTTCTTT. Amino acids: CASSVKWNTEAFF.

The V call is TRBV25-1, the J call TRBJ1-3; D is unresolved. Germline V gene lookup returns CDR1 MGHDK and CDR2 SYGVNS. This CDR3 has 15 amino acids. Trimming took off 2 bases at V and 4 bases at J, with 12 bases between the two ends. The DNA for the CDR3 is TGTGCCAGCAGTGAACTGGGGTCAGGCGGAAACACCATATATTTT. It codes for CASSELGSGGNTIYF.

The chain couples TRBV5-4 to TRBJ2-2; D is undetermined. The V gene lost 0 bases and the J gene lost 3 bases, with 9 bases spanning the gap. The CDR3 length is 15 residues. The germline V gene encodes CDR1 SGHNT and CDR2 YYREEE (reference sequence). As DNA, the CDR3 is TGTGCCAGCAGCTTGGGCGGAAGGGACACCGGGGAGCTGTTTTTT. Its protein is CASSLGGRDTGELFF.

This chain uses TRBV5-1 with TRBJ2-5; TRBD2 matches at 14 bases. The CDR3 is made up of 17 amino acids. The trim removed 4 bases at V and 5 bases at J, leaving 10 bases unmatched. Germline assignment: CDR1 SGHRS and CDR2 YFSETQ. CDR3 region: CASSPGLAGGGGETQYF. The CDR3 DNA sequence: TGCGCCAGCAGCCCTGGACTAGCGGGGGGAGGAGGTGAGACCCAGTACTTC.

V and J are TRBV5-8 and TRBJ2-7; maybe TRBD2 (6 bases). With 4 bases removed from V and 6 bases from J, the gap between germline ends came to 17 bases. The CDR3 has 14 residues. CDR1 and CDR2 (germline): SGHTS, YDEGEE. This chain's CDR3 is CASSLRRGSGEQYF. CDR3 nucleotides: TGTGCCAGCAGCCTACGTCGGGGGTCAGGCGAGCAGTACTTC.

This chain joins TRBV6-1 and TRBJ2-1; a possible D gene is TRBD2 (5 bases). The ends were cut back, 11 bases at V and 0 bases at J, with 14 bases in the middle. CDR3 length: 14 amino acids. Germline CDR1 is MNHNS and CDR2 is SASEGT. CDR3 region: CAESAESSYNEQFF. CDR3 DNA sequence: TGTGCCGAGTCAGCGGAAAGCTCCTACAATGAGCAGTTCTTC.